A selection of T cell receptor beta chains follows, all from one sample in a study of T-cell reconstitution after alpha-beta-depleted transplantation in children. A single record per CDR3 protein comes from TCRdb applying MiXCR to the PCR reads. The sample consists of around 370,000 distinct CDR3 sequences, 10% of them appearing once. The input for sequencing was PBMCs from the stem cell graft donor, taken from the stem cell graft. The receptors were sampled from a human donor who donated a stem cell graft to a child with acute lymphoblastic leukemia. Each CDR3 is given with its conserved first and last residue. D genes are given only for firm matches. A row's size may be missing; if present it is once, few, many or a size class.

d_gene,abundance,v_gene,j_gene,CDR3nt,CDR3aa
NA,NA,TRBV11-2,TRBJ2-7,TGTGCCAGCAGCAGAGACCCCCTCTACGAGCAGTACTTC,CASSRDPLYEQYF
TRBD1,NA,TRBV6-2/TRBV6-3,TRBJ2-2,TGTGCCAGCGGATCTCGGACAGGGAACACCGGGGAGCTGTTTTTT,CASGSRTGNTGELFF
NA,NA,TRBV29-1,TRBJ1-2,TGCAGCGTTGAAGACTGGGGGGACTATGGCTACACCTTC,CSVEDWGDYGYTF
TRBD2,many,TRBV6-2/TRBV6-3,TRBJ2-1,TGTGCCAGCAGTTTCCTAGCGGGAGTTGGGTCCAATGAGCAGTTCTTC,CASSFLAGVGSNEQFF
NA,NA,TRBV12-3/TRBV12-4,TRBJ2-7,TGTGCCAGCAGCGTCTATGGGGTTTACGAGCAGTACTTC,CASSVYGVYEQYF
TRBD2,NA,TRBV12-3/TRBV12-4,TRBJ2-5,TGTGCCAGCAGTTCTAAGTTGGGGGGACTAGCTGGGGAGACCCAGTACTTC,CASSSKLGGLAGETQYF
NA,few,TRBV5-1,TRBJ2-7,TGCGCCAGCAGCCCGGAGGGGGCCCTTCCCTACGAGCAGTACTTC,CASSPEGALPYEQYF
TRBD2,few,TRBV6-2/TRBV6-3,TRBJ2-1,TGTGCCAGCAGGACGGGAGGGCCTATAGAGCAGTTCTTC,CASRTGGPIEQFF
TRBD2,few,TRBV7-3,TRBJ2-7,TGTGCCAGCAGCTTAAGAGCTAGCGGGATTAACTTGGACGAGCAGTACTTC,CASSLRASGINLDEQYF
TRBD2,NA,TRBV7-2,TRBJ2-3,TGTGCCAGCAGCTCCGCCCGACTAGCTACTCCCACAGATACGCAGTATTTT,CASSSARLATPTDTQYF
NA,NA,TRBV28,TRBJ2-1,TGTGCCAGCAGTTTGTTACTAGGCTACAATGAGCAGTTCTTC,CASSLLLGYNEQFF
NA,few,TRBV9,TRBJ2-1,TGTGCCAGCAGCGCTCCCGGACAGGGTGTAGCGGGAGTTTACTCCTACAATGAGCAGTTCTTC,CASSAPGQGVAGVYSYNEQFF
TRBD2,many,TRBV29-1,TRBJ2-2,TGCAGCATCTGGACTAGCGGGAACACCGGGGAGCTGTTTTTT,CSIWTSGNTGELFF
NA,few,TRBV7-3,TRBJ2-5,TGTGCCAGCAGCCGCCACGGAGGGAATAAAGAGACCCAGTACTTC,CASSRHGGNKETQYF
NA,NA,TRBV10-3,TRBJ2-7,TGTGCCATCAGTGAGGCCTACGAGCAGTACTTC,CAISEAYEQYF
NA,many,TRBV7-9,TRBJ2-7,TGTGCCAGCAGCGCATCCAACGAGGGCTCCAGAGTGTACTTC,CASSASNEGSRVYF
NA,few,TRBV5-1,TRBJ1-1,TGCGCCAGCAGCTTGGTGGGAGTCTTGAGCACTGAAGCTTTCTTT,CASSLVGVLSTEAFF
NA,NA,TRBV10-3,TRBJ2-7,TGTGCCATCAGTGATGACTCAACGGACGAGCAGTACTTC,CAISDDSTDEQYF
NA,NA,TRBV20-1,TRBJ2-1,TGCAGCCCGGGTTCCTACAATGAGCAGTTCTTC,CSPGSYNEQFF
NA,NA,TRBV7-2,TRBJ2-1,TGTGCCAGCCGGGACACCGGGTCAACTGAGCAGTTCTTC,CASRDTGSTEQFF
TRBD2,NA,TRBV27,TRBJ2-1,TGTGCCAGCAGTTTATCGGGGGACTATGGTGTAGGAGTGGGGTTCTTC,CASSLSGDYGVGVGFF
TRBD1,NA,TRBV10-3,TRBJ2-1,TGTGCCATCAGTGTTAGGGACAGGTCCTACAATGAGCAGTTCTTC,CAISVRDRSYNEQFF
NA,many,TRBV5-1,TRBJ1-2,TGCGCCAGCAGCTCGCCGGGACGGACAAACTATGGCTACACCTTC,CASSSPGRTNYGYTF